This T cell receptor beta chain was sequenced for a study of cytomegalovirus exposure and HLA in healthy donors. Primers: 60 Vbeta forward and 13 Jbeta reverse. Some clones are missing from TCRdb's copy, which holds only in-frame ones; the method was immunoSEQ multiplex PCR. The sample table includes about 200,000 clones. This CDR3 comprises 15 residues. From germline, CDR1 is MGHRA and CDR2 YSYEKL. The trim removed 4 bases at V and 3 bases at J, leaving 9 bases unmatched. The rearrangement links TRBV4-1 to TRBJ2-7; TRBD1 agrees at 7 bases. The receptor's source is a man aged 25 to 45 in good health and CMV-seronegative. Specimen: PBMCs. The CDR3 is CASSLLVGQDYEQYF. For the CDR3, the DNA is TGCGCCAGCAGCCTCCTGGTTGGACAGGACTACGAGCAGTACTTC.